The 8 T cell receptor beta chains presented below share a single source sample, sequenced in a study of T cells in Graves' hyperthyroidism and ophthalmopathy. RNA transcripts gave rise to amplified TCR beta CDR3 regions. TCR CDR3 underwent first-round RT-PCR with the HTBI primer set. TCRdb called the multiplex PCR reads again in MiXCR, with one record for every CDR3 protein. The sample holds 500,000 to 600,000 distinct CDR3 sequences, about 20% seen once. Sequenced material: blood. Receptors originate from a man aged 40-55 years with Graves' ophthalmopathy.

This clonotype was observed a handful of times. This chain joins TRBV2 and TRBJ1-5; tentative D call: TRBD1 (5 bases). Between the trimmed V and J ends, which lost 5 bases and 6 bases, there was a span of 14 bases. This CDR3 contains 14 residues. Germline CDR1 SNHLY, CDR2 FYNNEI. CDR3 sequence: CASSSAGFGQPQHF. The CDR3 nucleotides are TGTGCCAGCAGTTCGGCAGGGTTCGGTCAGCCCCAGCATTTT.

This clonotype was seen at least ten times. The chain links TRBV7-9 to TRBJ2-7, with 9 bases aligning to TRBD1. V shed 4 bases, J shed 2 bases, and the junction held 6 bases outside the gene matches. The CDR3 loop spans 15 amino acids. Per germline, CDR1 SEHNR and CDR2 FQNEAQ (reference sequence). DNA for the CDR3: TGTGCCAGCAGCTCGCAGGGACAGGGCGCCTACGAGCAGTACTTC. It yields the protein CASSSQGQGAYEQYF.

This clonotype was counted ten times or more. The genes are TRBV7-8 and TRBJ2-7, with 8 bases fitting TRBD2. This CDR3 has 14 amino acids. Germline V gene lookup returns CDR1 SGHVS and CDR2 FQNEAQ. V was clipped by 3 bases and J by 2 bases; unmatched bases: 3. The CDR3 DNA is TGTGCCAGCAGCTTTAGCGGGGCCACCTACGAGCAGTACTTC. Protein: CASSFSGATYEQYF.

This clonotype came up many times. CDR3 amino acids: CASSLEGLSTYEQYF. CDR3 nucleotide sequence: TGTGCCAGCAGCTTAGAGGGACTCAGCACCTACGAGCAGTACTTC. The chain combines TRBV7-2 with TRBJ2-7, with D possibly matching TRBD2 (6 bases). The CDR3 is 15 residues long. Trimming removed 1 base at V and 2 bases at J, with 12 bases between. Germline CDR1 SGHTA, CDR2 FQGNSA.

This clonotype was detected a few times. V and J are TRBV12-3 or TRBV12-4 and TRBJ2-1; 8 nucleotides match TRBD2. The ends lost 10 bases at V and 8 bases at J; junction bases unmatched: 16. The CDR3 sequence is 15 residues long. The CDR3 sequence is CATQRVAGREDEQFF. In DNA form, the CDR3 reads TGTGCCACTCAAAGGGTGGCCGGGAGGGAGGATGAGCAGTTCTTC.

In nucleotides, the CDR3 is TGTGCTAGTGGTGCAGGGTCGGGAGAGACCCAGTACTTC. This gives the protein CASGAGSGETQYF. The chain is built from TRBV12-5 and TRBJ2-5; D is possibly TRBD1 (5 bases). CDR1 and CDR2 from the germline V gene are LGHNT and FRNRAP. V lost 5 bases and J 4 bases, leaving 11 bases between the germline ends. The CDR3 runs 13 residues. The whole variable domain, filled in from reference TRBV12-5 and TRBJ2-5, reads DARVTQTPRHKVTEMGQEVTMRCQPILGHNTVFWYRQTMMQGLELLAYFRNRAPLDDSGMPKDRFSAEMPDATLATLKIQPSEPRDSAVYFCASGAGSGETQYFGPGTRLLVL.

This clonotype was recorded at least ten times. The chain is built from TRBV12-3 or TRBV12-4 and TRBJ2-2; D gene uncertain. The length of the CDR3 is 16 residues. Trimming shortened V by 5 bases and J by 4 bases, and 17 bases separated the two germline ends. CDR3 protein: CASSAGSITLTGELFF. The CDR3 DNA follows: TGTGCCAGCAGTGCCGGGTCCATTACACTCACCGGGGAGCTGTTTTTT.

The chain joins TRBV10-3 to TRBJ2-3; no clear D gene. This CDR3 contains 12 residues. The V end was cut by 6 bases, the J end by 1 base, with 5 bases between. The germline gives CDR1 ENHRY, CDR2 SYGVKD. The CDR3 reads CAIRGRTDTQYF. The CDR3 DNA follows: TGTGCCATCAGGGGTCGCACAGATACGCAGTATTTT.